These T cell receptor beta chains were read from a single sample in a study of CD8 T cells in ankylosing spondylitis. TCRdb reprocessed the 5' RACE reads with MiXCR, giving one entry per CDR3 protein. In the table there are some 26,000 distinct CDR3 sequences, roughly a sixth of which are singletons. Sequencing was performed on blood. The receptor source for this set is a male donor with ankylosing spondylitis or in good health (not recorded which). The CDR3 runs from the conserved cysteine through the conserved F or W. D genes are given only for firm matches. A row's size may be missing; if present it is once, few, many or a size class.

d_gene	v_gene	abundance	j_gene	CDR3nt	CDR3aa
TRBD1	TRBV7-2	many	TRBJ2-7	TGTGCCAGCAGCTCCACGGGGACAGGGCAGCAGTACTTC	CASSSTGTGQQYF
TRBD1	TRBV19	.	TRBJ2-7	TGTGCCAGTAGTAGAAGACAGGGGGGCTACGAGCAGTACTTC	CASSRRQGGYEQYF
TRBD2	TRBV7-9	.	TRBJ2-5	TGTGCCAGCAGCATTGGACTAGCGGGAGAACAAGAGACCCAGTACTTC	CASSIGLAGEQETQYF
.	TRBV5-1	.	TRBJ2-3	TGCGCCAGCGCAGCGGGCACAGATACGCAGTATTTT	CASAAGTDTQYF
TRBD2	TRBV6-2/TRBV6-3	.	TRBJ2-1	TGTGCCAGCAGCCGGACTAGCGGGGGGACCCATTCCTACAATGAGCAGTTCTTC	CASSRTSGGTHSYNEQFF
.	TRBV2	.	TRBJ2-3	TGTGCCAGCGCGGGCGGGCGCACAGATACGCAGTATTTT	CASAGGRTDTQYF
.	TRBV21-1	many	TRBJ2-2	TGTGCCAGCAGCCCTGGGGCCGGGATGGTCAACACCGGGGAGCTGTTTTTT	CASSPGAGMVNTGELFF
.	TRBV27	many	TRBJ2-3	TGTGCCAGCAGTCCCTACTCCGCGGATACGCAGTATTTT	CASSPYSADTQYF
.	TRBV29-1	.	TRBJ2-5	TGCAGCGTTGAGGAGGGCGGGAAGACCCAGTACTTC	CSVEEGGKTQYF
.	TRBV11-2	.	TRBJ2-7	TGTGCCAGCAGCTTAGCCTCTTGGCGGGACATCTCCTACGAGCAGTACTTC	CASSLASWRDISYEQYF
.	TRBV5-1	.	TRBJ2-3	TGCGCCAGCAGCTTGGTGGGGAGCACAGATACGCAGTATTTT	CASSLVGSTDTQYF
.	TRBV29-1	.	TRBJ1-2	TGCAGCGTTGATTGGGACGGGGGCTACACCTTC	CSVDWDGGYTF
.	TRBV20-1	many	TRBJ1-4	TGCAGTGCTGCCCGCGGAGGTGAAAAACTGTTTTTT	CSAARGGEKLFF
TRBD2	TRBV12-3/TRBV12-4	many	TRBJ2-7	TGTGCCAGCAGTATTACTAGCGGGAGGGCCCGCGAGCAGTACTTC	CASSITSGRAREQYF
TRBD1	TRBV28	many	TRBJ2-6	TGTGCCAGCAGTCTTCCGACAGGGACTGGGGCCAACGTCCTGACTTTC	CASSLPTGTGANVLTF
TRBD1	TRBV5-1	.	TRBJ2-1	TGCGCCAGCAGCGAGGACAGGGGACATCGGTTCTTC	CASSEDRGHRFF
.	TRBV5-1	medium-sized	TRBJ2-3	TGCGCCAGCAGCTTGGCCGCCAGCGGTTACACAGATACGCAGTATTTT	CASSLAASGYTDTQYF
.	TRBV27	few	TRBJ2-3	TGTGCCAGCAGTCCCGCGACAGATACGCAGTATTTT	CASSPATDTQYF
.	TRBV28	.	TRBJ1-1	TGTGCCAGCAGTCCCATAGGCTCCGGAGGGCCAATGAACACTGAAGCTTTCTTT	CASSPIGSGGPMNTEAFF
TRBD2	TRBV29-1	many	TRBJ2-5	TGCAGCGTTGAGCTCCTAGCGGGGGTAGAGACCCAGTACTTC	CSVELLAGVETQYF
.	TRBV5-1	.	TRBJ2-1	TGCGCCAGCAGCTTCCCCGGTGAGCAGTTCTTC	CASSFPGEQFF
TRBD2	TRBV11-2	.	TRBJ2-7	TGTGCCAGCAGCCAGGGACTAGCGGGCGAGCAGTACTTC	CASSQGLAGEQYF
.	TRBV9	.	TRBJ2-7	TGTGCCAGCAGCGTAGGGACCTCCTACGAGCAGTACTTC	CASSVGTSYEQYF
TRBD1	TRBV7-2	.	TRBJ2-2	TGTGCCAGCAGCTTAGTGGGACAGGGGGTCACCGGGGAGCTGTTTTTT	CASSLVGQGVTGELFF
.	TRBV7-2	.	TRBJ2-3	TGTGCCAGCAGCTTAAGACCGGGAGCAGATACGCAGTATTTT	CASSLRPGADTQYF
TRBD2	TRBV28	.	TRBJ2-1	TGTGCCAGCAGTCCTCCCCGGACTAGCGGGCGTTCTACGGAGCAGTTCTTC	CASSPPRTSGRSTEQFF
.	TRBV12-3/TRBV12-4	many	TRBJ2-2	TGTGCCAGCAGATTACACTGGGACGGCTCGAACACCGGGGAGCTGTTTTTT	CASRLHWDGSNTGELFF
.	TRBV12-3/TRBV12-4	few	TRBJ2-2	TGTGCCAGCAGGATTAACACCGGGGAGCTGTTTTTT	CASRINTGELFF
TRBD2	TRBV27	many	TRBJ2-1	TGTGCCAGCAGCGCGAGTGGGCTAGCGGGAGTAAGTGAGCAGTTCTTC	CASSASGLAGVSEQFF
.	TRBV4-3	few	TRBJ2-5	TGCGCCAGCAGCCAAGATATGGTAGTAGAGACCCAGTACTTC	CASSQDMVVETQYF
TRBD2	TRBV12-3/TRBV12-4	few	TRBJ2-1	TGTGCCAGCAGTCAAGAACTAGCGGGGTACAATGAGCAGTTCTTC	CASSQELAGYNEQFF
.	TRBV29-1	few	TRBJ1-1	TGCAGCGTTCTGGGGGGTTCACAAATGAACACTGAAGCTTTCTTT	CSVLGGSQMNTEAFF